The rows below give T cell receptor beta chains drawn from one sample of a study of STAT5B mutations in CD4+ large granular lymphocyte leukemia. Clones were read by immunoSEQ multiplex PCR, and TCRdb kept only the in-frame ones, dropping some. The sample includes around 38,000 clones, around nine tenths seen only once; the top ten take about 3.2%. The sequencing input was CD4+ T cells from blood buffy coats. The receptors were gathered from a human donor in good health. Each CDR3 is given with its conserved first and last residue.

TRBJ2-2 TRBV5-1 CASSLSGRAGTGELFF
TRBJ2-3 TRBV13 CASSLFSGRTTDTQYF
TRBJ2-2 TRBV2 CASSYTGAGELFF
TRBJ1-1 TRBV5-5 CASSFLQGGDTEAFF
TRBJ2-6 TRBV25-1 CASSASGANVLTF
TRBJ2-7 TRBV7-2 CASSSTGRTYEQYF
TRBJ2-3 TRBV5-5 CASSLHTRTGGDTQYF
TRBJ1-6 TRBV19 CASSAPKQGRNSPLHF
TRBJ2-1 TRBV9 CASSVGGSRVEQFF
TRBJ2-7 TRBV11-2 CASSLRTGNTYEQYF
TRBJ2-2 TRBV7-2 CASSPTGLAGVTGELFF
TRBJ2-3 TRBV7-9 CASSTHPDTQYF
TRBJ1-2 TRBV5-1 CASSLGTGSRSNYGYTF
TRBJ2-5 TRBV6-6 CAIASGGQETQYF
TRBJ2-3 TRBV5-5 CASKGRDGPHHSTDTQYF
TRBJ2-6 TRBV28 CASSPSNREPRPGANVLTF
TRBJ2-3 TRBV28 CASSLPLSGYSRTDTQYF
TRBJ1-4 TRBV4-1 CASSQDDRDLEKLFF
TRBJ2-1 TRBV6-1 CASSEGASGSQGFF
TRBJ2-5 TRBV6-1 CASSELLETQYF
TRBJ1-2 TRBV28 CASMGGRGYGYTF
TRBJ2-7 TRBV11-2 CASSRGSSSYEQYF
TRBJ2-1 TRBV11-2 CASGTSSYNEQFF
TRBJ1-5 TRBV5-4 CASSQTGGGDGPQHF
TRBJ2-3 TRBV25-1 CASRGTGFTDTQYF
TRBJ1-1 TRBV7-9 CASSLYGENTEAFF
TRBJ1-1 TRBV6-5 CASSSTQITEAFF
TRBJ2-3 TRBV25-1 CASTSRLAGSTDTQYF
TRBJ2-7 TRBV27 CASSYQPQF
TRBJ2-6 TRBV19 CASSLRASGANVLTF
TRBJ2-7 TRBV4-2 CASSQGIPDAAAYEQYF
TRBJ1-2 TRBV7-2 CASSSPATALYGYTF
TRBJ2-1 TRBV11-2 CASSLAGTGEQFF
TRBJ2-1 TRBV9 CASSLLGRGGYNEQFF
TRBJ2-7 TRBV7-3 CASSLTPTPSYEQYF
TRBJ1-3 TRBV4-3 CASSQDPRSFGNTIYF
TRBJ2-1 TRBV11-3 CASSLDSASGSLIPYNEQFF
TRBJ1-1 TRBV2 CASSDYGVNTEAFF
TRBJ2-7 TRBV20-1 CSAIREHEQYF
TRBJ1-2 TRBV6-5 CASRQQNNYGYTF
TRBJ2-2 TRBV28 CASSLLRENTGELFF
TRBJ2-7 TRBV7-6 CASSPRGGRISYEQYF
TRBJ2-5 TRBV11-2 CASSSRGTQYF
TRBJ1-5 TRBV7-9 CASEGGLGQPQHF
TRBJ2-7 TRBV10-2 CASSRDVNSYEQYF
TRBJ1-5 TRBV28 CASSLGGGDNQPQHF
TRBJ2-5 TRBV10-2 CASSEPTEPGETQYF
TRBJ1-1 TRBV12-5 CASAPQGDNTEAFF
TRBJ2-7 TRBV11-2 CASSRGTVYEQYF
TRBJ2-5 TRBV5-4 CASSFGLAGVGETQYF
TRBJ2-1 TRBV4-1 CASRPTAGPYNEQFF
TRBJ2-1 TRBV6-1 CASSEASGQSGNEQFF
TRBJ1-3 TRBV4-3 CASSQASGTGSNTIYF
TRBJ2-1 TRBV18 CASSPPSVYNEQFF
TRBJ2-2 TRBV9 CASTGTGNTGELFF
TRBJ2-3 TRBV4-2 CASSQGGLTDTQYF
TRBJ2-4 TRBV28 CASSPGAKIQYF
TRBJ1-1 TRBV28 CASSLKSATGRNTEAFF
TRBJ2-2 TRBV18 CASSPTTVNTGELFF
TRBJ2-4 TRBV10-1 CASSESGRDLGLAKNIQYF